Listed below are T cell receptor beta chains from one sample, sequenced in a study of T cell responses to AZD1222 COVID-19 vaccine. Using immunoSEQ multiplex PCR, the repertoire was profiled, and TCRdb retains in-frame clones only, with some absent. The data hold about 140,000 clones, with 70% to 90% observed a single time. This sample comprised peripheral blood, obtained on day 0 of AZD1222 vaccination. These receptors all come from an adult in good health. Each CDR3 is given with its conserved first and last residue. Fields, in order: CDR3 protein, CDR3 DNA, J gene, V gene, D gene, clone size. D genes are given only for firm matches. Part of the rows lack a size; the others show once, few, many or a class for expanded clones.

CDR3: CASSSDGVRGNTEAFF
DNA: TGCGCCAGCAGCTCCGACGGAGTGAGGGGCAACACTGAAGCTTTCTTT
J: TRBJ1-1
V: TRBV5-1
D: -
size: -

CDR3: CASSLGTRGTNYGYTF
DNA: TGCGCCAGCAGCTTGGGGACAAGGGGCACTAACTATGGCTACACCTTC
J: TRBJ1-2
V: TRBV5-1
D: -
size: -

CDR3: CASSHPGTGGFTTKNIQYF
DNA: TGTGCCAGCAGTCACCCCGGGACAGGGGGCTTTACGACCAAAAACATTCAGTACTTC
J: TRBJ2-4
V: TRBV28
D: TRBD1
size: -

CDR3: CAITSIQNNYGYTF
DNA: TGTGCCATCACTTCGATTCAGAATAACTATGGCTACACCTTC
J: TRBJ1-2
V: TRBV10-3
D: -
size: -

CDR3: CASSDPNRGEKLFF
DNA: TGCGCCAGCAGTGACCCGAACAGAGGTGAAAAACTGTTTTTT
J: TRBJ1-4
V: TRBV10-1
D: -
size: -

CDR3: CASSQVDYEQYF
DNA: TGTGCCAGCAGCCAAGTCGACTACGAGCAGTACTTC
J: TRBJ2-7
V: TRBV3-1/TRBV3-2
D: -
size: -

CDR3: CASSQALAGGSPYNEQFF
DNA: TGTGCCAGCAGCCAAGCCCTAGCGGGGGGTTCCCCTTACAATGAGCAGTTCTTC
J: TRBJ2-1
V: TRBV3-1/TRBV3-2
D: TRBD2
size: -

CDR3: CASSWSSDTEAFF
DNA: TGTGCCAGCAGCTGGAGCAGTGACACTGAAGCTTTCTTT
J: TRBJ1-1
V: TRBV7-9
D: -
size: few

CDR3: CASSQNSPLHF
DNA: TGTGCCAGCAGCCAGAATTCACCCCTCCACTTT
J: TRBJ1-6
V: TRBV6-5
D: -
size: -

CDR3: CASTTKGESSYNEQFF
DNA: TGTGCCAGCACCACTAAGGGGGAGAGCTCCTACAATGAGCAGTTCTTC
J: TRBJ2-1
V: TRBV27
D: -
size: -

CDR3: CASSSQPGSYGYTF
DNA: TGTGCCAGCAGCTCCCAGCCGGGATCCTATGGCTACACCTTC
J: TRBJ1-2
V: TRBV11-2
D: -
size: -

CDR3: CASSLGGHYGYTF
DNA: TGTGCCAGCAGCCTAGGGGGACACTATGGCTACACCTTC
J: TRBJ1-2
V: TRBV3-1/TRBV3-2
D: -
size: -

CDR3: CASSLAGGTYEQYF
DNA: TGTGCCAGCAGCTTAGCGGGGGGTACCTACGAGCAGTACTTC
J: TRBJ2-7
V: TRBV7-9
D: -
size: -

CDR3: CASSQGSIDGNTIYF
DNA: TGTGCCAGCAGCCAAGGTTCGATAGACGGAAACACCATATATTTT
J: TRBJ1-3
V: TRBV4-2
D: -
size: -

CDR3: CASSEGTVRTLEKLFF
DNA: TGTGCCAGCAGTGAAGGGACAGTCAGAACCTTGGAAAAACTGTTTTTT
J: TRBJ1-4
V: TRBV25-1
D: TRBD1
size: -

CDR3: CASRPGGRGTDTQYF
DNA: TGTGCCAGCAGACCGGGGGGACGGGGCACAGATACGCAGTATTTT
J: TRBJ2-3
V: TRBV5-4
D: TRBD2
size: -

CDR3: CAWSVNSYTEAFF
DNA: TGTGCCTGGAGTGTAAACAGCTACACTGAAGCTTTCTTT
J: TRBJ1-1
V: TRBV30
D: -
size: -

CDR3: CASSPGGQRMNTEAFF
DNA: TGTGCCAGCAGCCCAGGCGGGCAGAGAATGAACACTGAAGCTTTCTTT
J: TRBJ1-1
V: TRBV5-4
D: -
size: -

CDR3: CASSYEGGVYGYTF
DNA: TGTGCCAGCAGTTACGAGGGGGGCGTCTATGGCTACACCTTC
J: TRBJ1-2
V: TRBV6-5
D: -
size: -

CDR3: CASRERTTAKNIQYF
DNA: TGTGCCAGCAGAGAAAGGACGACGGCCAAAAACATTCAGTACTTC
J: TRBJ2-4
V: TRBV27
D: -
size: -

CDR3: CASSLALWGNQPQHF
DNA: TGTGCCAGCAGCTTAGCGTTATGGGGCAATCAGCCCCAGCATTTT
J: TRBJ1-5
V: TRBV7-2
D: -
size: -

CDR3: CASSSSMAEAFF
DNA: TGTGCCAGCTCATCGAGCATGGCTGAAGCTTTCTTT
J: TRBJ1-1
V: TRBV18
D: -
size: -

CDR3: CASSLDNHVLTRGGYTF
DNA: TGTGCCAGCAGCTTAGACAACCATGTATTAACTCGGGGTGGCTACACCTTC
J: TRBJ1-2
V: TRBV7-9
D: -
size: -

CDR3: CASSQGLAGGAAKNIQYF
DNA: TGCGCCAGCAGCCAGGGACTAGCGGGAGGGGCGGCCAAAAACATTCAGTACTTC
J: TRBJ2-4
V: TRBV4-1
D: TRBD2
size: -

CDR3: CATSPSGTNTQYF
DNA: TGTGCCACCAGTCCTAGCGGGACAAATACGCAGTATTTT
J: TRBJ2-3
V: TRBV24-1
D: TRBD2
size: -

CDR3: CASSLALNTIYF
DNA: TGTGCCAGCAGCCTAGCCCTAAACACCATATATTTT
J: TRBJ1-3
V: TRBV12-3/TRBV12-4
D: -
size: -

CDR3: CASSMGQNYGYTF
DNA: TGTGCCAGCAGCATGGGACAGAACTATGGCTACACCTTC
J: TRBJ1-2
V: TRBV5-4
D: TRBD1
size: -

CDR3: CASSQSDKGFEQYF
DNA: TGCGCCAGCAGTCAATCTGATAAGGGCTTCGAGCAGTACTTC
J: TRBJ2-7
V: TRBV23-1
D: -
size: -

CDR3: CASSSLTADTQYF
DNA: TGTGCCAGCAGCTCACTAACAGCAGATACGCAGTATTTT
J: TRBJ2-3
V: TRBV5-6
D: -
size: -